Listed below are T cell receptor beta chains from one sample, sequenced in a study of blood T cell repertoires in COVID-19. The data were produced by immunoSEQ multiplex PCR, yet TCRdb's version contains in-frame clones alone and is incomplete. The sample lists tens of thousands of clones; over 70% were seen once. The specimen was peripheral blood. Receptor source: a woman in her forties or fifties with active or convalescent COVID-19. Both conserved end residues are part of each CDR3. A D gene is named only where the DNA matches it firmly. Size tells how often a clone was seen (once, few, many) or the class of an expanded clone, and some rows leave it out.

NA	TRBV7-2	TRBJ2-5	NA	CASSSYSAYQETQYF	TGTGCCAGCAGTTCCTATAGCGCGTACCAAGAGACCCAGTACTTC
NA	TRBV25-1	TRBJ2-3	NA	CASSESSGTDTQYF	TGTGCCAGCAGTGAATCCTCAGGCACAGATACGCAGTATTTT
NA	TRBV11-2	TRBJ1-2	NA	CASSLGLLARGYTF	TGTGCCAGCAGCTTGGGACTGCTAGCTCGGGGCTACACCTTC
NA	TRBV15	TRBJ2-1	NA	CATSRDEGLREQFF	TGTGCCACCAGCAGAGATGAGGGTTTGAGGGAGCAGTTCTTC
NA	TRBV7-2	TRBJ2-4	NA	CASSLARGKNIQYF	TGTGCCAGCAGCTTAGCCCGGGGAAAGAACATTCAGTACTTC
NA	TRBV14	TRBJ2-7	NA	CASSRNFIKGVSYEQYF	TGTGCCAGCAGCCGAAATTTCATCAAGGGGGTCTCCTACGAGCAGTACTTC
NA	TRBV19	TRBJ2-3	NA	CASSIVGAKSTDTQYF	TGTGCCAGTAGTATAGTGGGGGCGAAGAGCACAGATACGCAGTATTTT
NA	TRBV6-1	TRBJ1-2	NA	CASSYGRVEDGYTF	TGTGCCAGCAGTTATGGCAGGGTAGAGGATGGCTACACCTTC
TRBD1	TRBV6-1	TRBJ1-5	NA	CASSESDRQPQHF	TGTGCCAGCAGTGAATCGGACAGGCAGCCCCAGCATTTT
TRBD1	TRBV7-9	TRBJ1-2	NA	CASSLTTGELYYGYTF	TGTGCCAGCAGCTTAACGACAGGGGAACTTTATTATGGCTACACCTTC
NA	TRBV10-2	TRBJ1-2	NA	CASSGQQNYGYTF	TGCGCCAGCAGTGGGCAACAGAACTATGGCTACACCTTC
NA	TRBV5-1	TRBJ1-6	NA	CASSLQGLNSPLHF	TGCGCCAGCAGCTTGCAGGGGTTGAATTCACCCCTCCACTTT
NA	TRBV7-6	TRBJ2-7	NA	CASSSQNEQYF	TGTGCCAGCAGCTCACAGAACGAGCAGTACTTC
TRBD2	TRBV7-9	TRBJ2-1	NA	CASSLVGLAGGLEQFF	TGTGCCAGCAGCTTAGTTGGGCTAGCGGGAGGTTTGGAGCAGTTCTTC
TRBD2	TRBV19	TRBJ2-7	many	CASKSGREASYEQYF	TGTGCCAGTAAGAGCGGGAGGGAAGCCTCCTACGAGCAGTACTTC
TRBD2	TRBV5-1	TRBJ2-3	once	CASHSLAGEPTDTQYF	TGCGCCAGCCACTCACTAGCGGGAGAACCCACAGATACGCAGTATTTT
NA	TRBV19	TRBJ2-7	NA	CASSGLSPYEQYF	TGTGCCAGTAGCGGTTTATCGCCCTACGAGCAGTACTTC
TRBD1	TRBV5-6	TRBJ1-2	NA	CASSPPGGGAYGYTF	TGTGCCAGCAGCCCCCCAGGAGGGGGCGCCTATGGCTACACCTTC
NA	TRBV29-1	TRBJ1-2	many	CSVGADLSGYTF	TGCAGCGTTGGGGCCGACCTATCTGGCTACACCTTC
NA	TRBV27	TRBJ1-2	NA	CASSLAGTGYGYTF	TGTGCCAGCAGTTTAGCGGGGACGGGCTATGGCTACACCTTC
NA	TRBV28	TRBJ2-2	NA	CASSFLARDTGELFF	TGTGCCAGCAGTTTCCTAGCGCGGGACACCGGGGAGCTGTTTTTT
TRBD1	TRBV11-2	TRBJ2-7	few	CASSSPGTGSEQYF	TGTGCCAGCAGCTCCCCCGGGACAGGGAGCGAGCAGTACTTC
TRBD1	TRBV20-1	TRBJ1-2	NA	CSASDRGQENYGYTF	TGCAGTGCTAGTGACAGGGGGCAAGAAAACTATGGCTACACCTTC
TRBD1	TRBV5-4	TRBJ2-5	NA	CASSSQGMDWETQYF	TGTGCCAGCAGCTCACAGGGGATGGATTGGGAGACCCAGTACTTC
NA	TRBV5-1	TRBJ2-4	NA	CASSPEWGRTKYF	TGCGCCAGCAGCCCTGAGTGGGGGAGGACGAAGTACTTC
TRBD2	TRBV11-2	TRBJ2-3	NA	CASSLPPGWEGLTDTQYF	TGTGCCAGCAGCTTACCCCCTGGGTGGGAGGGCCTCACAGATACGCAGTATTTT
NA	TRBV28	TRBJ2-7	NA	CASSLRTANEQYF	TGTGCCAGCAGTTTACGGACAGCGAACGAGCAGTACTTC
TRBD1	TRBV7-9	TRBJ2-5	NA	CASRTDREETQYF	TGTGCCAGCAGGACGGACAGGGAGGAGACCCAGTACTTC
NA	TRBV5-1	TRBJ2-7	NA	CASSLDAGASYEQYF	TGCGCCAGCAGCTTGGACGCAGGGGCCTCCTACGAGCAGTACTTC
TRBD1	TRBV7-6	TRBJ1-2	few	CASSLPWTGDYGYTF	TGTGCCAGCAGCTTACCCTGGACAGGGGACTATGGCTACACCTTC
NA	TRBV7-9	TRBJ2-1	once	CASSTFEPAWYNEQFF	TGTGCCAGCAGCACCTTCGAGCCAGCGTGGTACAATGAGCAGTTCTTC
TRBD2	TRBV10-3	TRBJ2-1	NA	CAISGGSSGDNEQFF	TGTGCCATCAGTGGCGGGTCTAGCGGGGACAATGAGCAGTTCTTC
NA	TRBV24-1	TRBJ2-3	NA	CATSDSGPGGDTQYF	TGTGCCACCAGTGATTCGGGCCCAGGGGGGGATACGCAGTATTTT
NA	TRBV5-6	TRBJ2-7	once	CASSLGTSGLLYEQYF	TGTGCCAGCAGCTTGGGGACATCCGGATTGCTATACGAGCAGTACTTC
NA	TRBV28	TRBJ2-2	NA	CASSLNIRAGELFF	TGTGCCAGCAGTTTAAATATCAGGGCCGGGGAGCTGTTTTTT
TRBD2	TRBV18	TRBJ2-7	NA	CASSPTSGEYEQYF	TGTGCCAGCTCACCGACTAGCGGGGAGTACGAGCAGTACTTC
TRBD1	TRBV7-2	TRBJ2-7	few	CASSWSGGLDEQYF	TGTGCCAGCAGCTGGTCAGGGGGCCTCGACGAGCAGTACTTC
NA	TRBV11-2	TRBJ2-7	NA	CASSLSSDFYEQYF	TGTGCCAGCAGCTTATCTAGCGACTTCTACGAGCAGTACTTC